This TCR beta chain stems from a study of T cells after somatic rescue of genetic block. V dropped 2 bases and J dropped 5; count of bases not matched to a gene: 13. Germline CDR1 and CDR2: SGHVS and FQNEAQ. This CDR3 is built from 18 residues. Profiling relied on immunoSEQ multiplex PCR, and the TCRdb table lists in-frame clones only, not all of them. The sample has approximately 100,000 clones; over 80% are singletons. The sequenced material came from peripheral blood mononuclear cells (PBMCs). The V gene is TRBV7-8, the J gene TRBJ1-4, with TRBD1 matching 8 bases. This clonotype was sampled from a woman aged 18-29 years. CDR3: CASSLPRTGRGRNEKLFF. CDR3 DNA: TGTGCCAGCAGCTTACCTCGGACAGGGCGGGGAAGGAATGAAAAACTGTTTTTT.